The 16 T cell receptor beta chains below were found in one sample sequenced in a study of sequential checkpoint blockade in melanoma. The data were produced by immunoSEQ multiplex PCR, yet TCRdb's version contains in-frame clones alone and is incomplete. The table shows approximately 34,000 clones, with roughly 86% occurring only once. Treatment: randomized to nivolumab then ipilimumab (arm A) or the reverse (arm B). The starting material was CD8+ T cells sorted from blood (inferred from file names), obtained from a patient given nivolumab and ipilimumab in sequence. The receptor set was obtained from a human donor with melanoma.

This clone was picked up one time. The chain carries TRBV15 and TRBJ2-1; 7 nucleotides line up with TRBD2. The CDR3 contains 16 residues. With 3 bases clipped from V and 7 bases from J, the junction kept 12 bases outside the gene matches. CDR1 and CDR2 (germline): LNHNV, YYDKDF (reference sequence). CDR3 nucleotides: TGTGCCACCAGCAGCGGGGCGGGGGTCCCGGAGAATGAGCAGTTCTTC. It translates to CATSSGAGVPENEQFF.

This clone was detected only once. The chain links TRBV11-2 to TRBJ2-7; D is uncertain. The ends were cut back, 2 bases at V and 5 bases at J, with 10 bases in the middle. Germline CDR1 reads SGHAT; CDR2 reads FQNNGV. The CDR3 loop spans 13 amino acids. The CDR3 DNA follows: TGTGCCAGCAGCTTATCCGAGGCGCACGAGCAGTACTTC. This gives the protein CASSLSEAHEQYF.

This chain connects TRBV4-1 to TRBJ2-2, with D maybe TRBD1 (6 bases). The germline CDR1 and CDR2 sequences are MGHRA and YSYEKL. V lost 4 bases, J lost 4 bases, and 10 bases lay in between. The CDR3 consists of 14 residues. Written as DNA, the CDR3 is TGCGCCAGCAGCCGCAGCAGGGGCACCGGGGAGCTGTTTTTT. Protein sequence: CASSRSRGTGELFF.

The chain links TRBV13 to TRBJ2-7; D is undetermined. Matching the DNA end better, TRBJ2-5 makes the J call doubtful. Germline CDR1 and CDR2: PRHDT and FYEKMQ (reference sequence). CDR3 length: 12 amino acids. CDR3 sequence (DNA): TGTGCCAGCAGCTCCTACCCGGAGACCCAGTACTTC. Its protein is CASSSYPETQYF.

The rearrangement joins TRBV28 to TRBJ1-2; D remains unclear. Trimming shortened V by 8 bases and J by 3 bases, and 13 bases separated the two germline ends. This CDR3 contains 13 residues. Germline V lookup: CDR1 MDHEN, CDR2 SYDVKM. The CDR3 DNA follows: TGTGCCAGCGCTCCGGGAGGGTACTATGGCTACACCTTC. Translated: CASAPGGYYGYTF.

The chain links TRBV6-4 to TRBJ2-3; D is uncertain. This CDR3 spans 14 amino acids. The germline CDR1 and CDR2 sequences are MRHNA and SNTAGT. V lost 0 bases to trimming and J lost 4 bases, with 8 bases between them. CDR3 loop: CASSDSRGADTQYF. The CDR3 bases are TGTGCCAGCAGTGACTCGAGAGGCGCAGATACGCAGTATTTT.

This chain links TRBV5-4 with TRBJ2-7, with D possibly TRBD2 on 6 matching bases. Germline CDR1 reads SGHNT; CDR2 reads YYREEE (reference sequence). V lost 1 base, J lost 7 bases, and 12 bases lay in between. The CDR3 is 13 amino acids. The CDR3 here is CASSLPGVWEQYF. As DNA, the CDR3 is TGTGCCAGCAGCTTGCCGGGAGTATGGGAGCAGTACTTC.

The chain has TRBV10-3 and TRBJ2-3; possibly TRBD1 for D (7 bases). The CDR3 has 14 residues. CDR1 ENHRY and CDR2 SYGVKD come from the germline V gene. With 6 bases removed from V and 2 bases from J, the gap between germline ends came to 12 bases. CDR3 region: CAISPGGSTDTQYF. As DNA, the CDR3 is TGTGCCATCAGCCCAGGGGGGTCCACAGATACGCAGTATTTT.

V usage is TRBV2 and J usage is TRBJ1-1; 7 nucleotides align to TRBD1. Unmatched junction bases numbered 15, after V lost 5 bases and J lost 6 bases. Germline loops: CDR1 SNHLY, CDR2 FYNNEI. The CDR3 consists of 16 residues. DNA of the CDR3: TGTGCCAGCAGTCGATTCCGGGACAGCTCAGATCCTGAAGCTTTCTTT. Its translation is CASSRFRDSSDPEAFF.

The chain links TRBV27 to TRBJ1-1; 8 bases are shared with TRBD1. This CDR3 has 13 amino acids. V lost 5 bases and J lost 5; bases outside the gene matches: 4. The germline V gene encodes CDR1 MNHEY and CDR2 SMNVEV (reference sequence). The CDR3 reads CASSDRGKTEAFF. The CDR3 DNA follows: TGTGCCAGCAGTGACAGGGGAAAAACTGAAGCTTTCTTT.

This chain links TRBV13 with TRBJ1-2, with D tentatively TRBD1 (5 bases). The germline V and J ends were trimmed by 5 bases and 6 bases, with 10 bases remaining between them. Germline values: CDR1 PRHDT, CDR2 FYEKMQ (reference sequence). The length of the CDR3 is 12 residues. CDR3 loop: CASSQPGHGYTF. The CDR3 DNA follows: TGTGCCAGCAGCCAGCCAGGGCATGGCTACACCTTC.

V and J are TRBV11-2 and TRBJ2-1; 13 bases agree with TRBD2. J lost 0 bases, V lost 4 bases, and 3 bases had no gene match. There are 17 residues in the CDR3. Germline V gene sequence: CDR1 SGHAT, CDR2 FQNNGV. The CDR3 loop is CASSSWTSGSSYNEQFF. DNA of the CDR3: TGTGCCAGCAGCTCTTGGACTAGCGGGAGCTCCTACAATGAGCAGTTCTTC.

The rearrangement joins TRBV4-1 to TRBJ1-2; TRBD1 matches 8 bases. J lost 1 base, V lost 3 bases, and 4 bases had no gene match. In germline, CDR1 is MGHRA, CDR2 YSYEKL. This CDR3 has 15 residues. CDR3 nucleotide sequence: TGCGCCAGCAGCCATCTCACAGGGGGTAACTATGGCTACACCTTC. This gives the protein CASSHLTGGNYGYTF.

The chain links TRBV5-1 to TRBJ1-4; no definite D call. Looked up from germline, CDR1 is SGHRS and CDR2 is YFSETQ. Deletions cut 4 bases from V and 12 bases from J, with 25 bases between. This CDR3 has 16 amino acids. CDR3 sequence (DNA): TGCGCCAGCAGCCGGAAGCCGTTGATGGAACTCGGAGAACTGTTTTTT. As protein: CASSRKPLMELGELFF.

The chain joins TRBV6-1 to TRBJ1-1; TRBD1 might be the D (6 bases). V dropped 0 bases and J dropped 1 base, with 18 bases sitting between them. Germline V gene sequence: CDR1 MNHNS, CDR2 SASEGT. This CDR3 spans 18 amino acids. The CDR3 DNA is TGTGCCAGCAGTGAAGCGCTTGGGGCGGGGGGCGAGAACACTGAAGCTTTCTTT. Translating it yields CASSEALGAGGENTEAFF.

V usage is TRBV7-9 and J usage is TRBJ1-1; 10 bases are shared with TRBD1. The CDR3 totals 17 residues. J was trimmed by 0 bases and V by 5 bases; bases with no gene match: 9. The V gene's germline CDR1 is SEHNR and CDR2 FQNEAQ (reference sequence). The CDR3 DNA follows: TGTGCCAGCAGCCCAGGACAGGGGGGACAAATGAACACTGAAGCTTTCTTT. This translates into CASSPGQGGQMNTEAFF. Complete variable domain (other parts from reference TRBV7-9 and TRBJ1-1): DTGVSQNPRHKITKRGQNVTFRCDPISEHNRLYWYRQTLGQGPEFLTYFQNEAQLEKSRLLSDRFSAERPKGSFSTLEIQRTEQGDSAMYLCASSPGQGGQMNTEAFFGQGTRLTVV.